This TCR beta chain was identified during a study of tumor-infiltrating lymphocytes in primary liver carcinoma. Overall study context: Recorded tumor stage was T1-T3 N0M0, with diameters of 4.2 to 10 cm.

With regard to this clonotype: Antigen: not known. A read error may explain this, as a much larger clone is one base away.

A primer matching the constant region was used to make TCR beta cDNA from approximately 500 ng of total RNA. Investigators got TCR beta libraries out of three nested multiplex PCR rounds, done with slightly modified ARM-PCR. Investigators reported that the first two PCR rounds, at roughly 10 cycles each, used TRBV1-TRBV30 forward primers with a C-beta reverse primer. Each CDR3 protein is one row after TCRdb ran MiXCR on the multiplex PCR reads. Of under 200,000 distinct CDR3 sequences in the sample, around four fifths were seen once. Bulk tissue was left unsorted, and RNA and DNA were co-extracted from about 20-30 mg of it. Every tumor sample held more than 80% viable tumor cells. Whole-study findings and limits: The study found tumor-adjacent and tumor-blood pairs overlapped less than tumor region pairs.

The CDR3 runs to 13 residues. V dropped 7 bases and J dropped 6 bases, with 13 bases sitting between them. Per germline, CDR1 KGHSH and CDR2 LQKENI. The receptor was isolated from a man aged 40-55 years with primary liver carcinoma and hepatitis B virus infection. The source material was tumor tissue from primary liver carcinoma. The chain uses TRBV18 and TRBJ2-1; D is uncertain. The CDR3 sequence is CASLPFDRNEQFF. The CDR3 DNA is TGTGCCAGCTTACCCTTCGACCGCAATGAGCAGTTCTTC.